The source of this T cell receptor beta chain is a study of shared clonotypes between healthy human individuals. Turning to the study itself: Used for every donor were three CD4 naive, three CD4 memory, two CD8 naive and one CD8 memory plate.

This clone was seen only once. Researchers divided each subset's genomic DNA evenly across several immunoSEQ plates. Using immunoSEQ multiplex PCR, the repertoire was profiled, and TCRdb retains in-frame clones only, with some absent. The repertoire has hundreds of thousands of clones, roughly 70% of them found once; the top ten carry about a tenth. With 7 bases removed from V and 6 bases from J, the gap between germline ends came to 15 bases. The CDR3 spans 13 residues. Germline V lookup: CDR1 SQVTM, CDR2 ANQGSEA. The clonotype was recovered from a young man in good health. The chain recombines TRBV29-1 with TRBJ2-2, with D perhaps TRBD1 or TRBD2 (5 bases each). Sequenced input: memory CD4+ T cells sorted from blood. The subset here: CD45RA-negative fraction. CDR3 sequence: CSGLWGMAGELFF. CDR3 DNA sequence: TGCAGCGGGTTATGGGGGATGGCCGGGGAGCTGTTTTTT.